The rows below give T cell receptor beta chains drawn from one sample of a study of T cell responses to AZD1222 COVID-19 vaccine. The data were produced by immunoSEQ multiplex PCR, yet TCRdb's version contains in-frame clones alone and is incomplete. The sample shows approximately 180,000 clones, 85% to 95% of them seen only once. The sample in question was peripheral blood, obtained 28 days after the second dose of the MenACWY control vaccine. The receptors derive from an adult who received the MenACWY meningococcal vaccine as a control. Both conserved end residues are part of each CDR3. The D gene is left open where the match is weak. Size is omitted from some rows. Given values are once, few, many or a class for expanded clones.

clone size: -
J gene: TRBJ1-1
V gene: TRBV6-5
CDR3 length: 13
D gene: -
CDR3 protein: CASSYREDTEAFF
CDR3 DNA: TGTGCCAGCAGTTACCGGGAAGATACTGAAGCTTTCTTT

clone size: -
J gene: TRBJ1-2
V gene: TRBV5-5
CDR3 length: 17
D gene: -
CDR3 protein: CASSQSLDVRSSYGYTF
CDR3 DNA: TGTGCCAGCAGCCAATCCCTTGACGTACGGTCCTCCTATGGCTACACCTTC

clone size: once
J gene: TRBJ2-1
V gene: TRBV3-1/TRBV3-2
CDR3 length: 15
D gene: TRBD1
CDR3 protein: CASSHSGTGNHEQFF
CDR3 DNA: TGTGCCAGCAGCCACTCCGGGACAGGGAACCATGAGCAGTTCTTC

clone size: -
J gene: TRBJ1-1
V gene: TRBV10-3
CDR3 length: 13
D gene: -
CDR3 protein: CATGPVGRTEAFF
CDR3 DNA: TGTGCCACCGGGCCCGTGGGGCGGACTGAAGCTTTCTTT

clone size: -
J gene: TRBJ2-1
V gene: TRBV4-2
CDR3 length: 16
D gene: -
CDR3 protein: CASSQEGFSSYNEQFF
CDR3 DNA: TGTGCCAGCAGCCAGGAAGGATTCAGCTCCTACAATGAGCAGTTCTTC

clone size: -
J gene: TRBJ1-1
V gene: TRBV5-1
CDR3 length: 14
D gene: -
CDR3 protein: CASSLQRMNTEAFF
CDR3 DNA: TGCGCCAGCAGCTTACAGAGAATGAACACTGAAGCTTTCTTT

clone size: few
J gene: TRBJ1-4
V gene: TRBV3-1/TRBV3-2
CDR3 length: 15
D gene: -
CDR3 protein: CASSLFAGPNEKLFF
CDR3 DNA: TGTGCCAGCAGTCTCTTTGCAGGACCGAATGAAAAACTGTTTTTT

clone size: -
J gene: TRBJ2-7
V gene: TRBV3-1/TRBV3-2
CDR3 length: 15
D gene: TRBD2
CDR3 protein: CASSQDGGIPYEQYF
CDR3 DNA: TGTGCCAGCAGCCAGGACGGGGGGATCCCCTACGAGCAGTACTTC

clone size: once
J gene: TRBJ1-5
V gene: TRBV19
CDR3 length: 14
D gene: -
CDR3 protein: CASSLTGGGQPQHF
CDR3 DNA: TGTGCCAGTAGTCTTACGGGCGGGGGTCAGCCCCAGCATTTT

clone size: -
J gene: TRBJ2-1
V gene: TRBV5-4
CDR3 length: 13
D gene: TRBD1
CDR3 protein: CASSWTGENEQFF
CDR3 DNA: TGTGCCAGCAGCTGGACAGGGGAAAATGAGCAGTTCTTC

clone size: -
J gene: TRBJ1-1
V gene: TRBV25-1
CDR3 length: 12
D gene: -
CDR3 protein: CASTGMNTEAFF
CDR3 DNA: TGTGCCAGCACCGGGATGAACACTGAAGCTTTCTTT

clone size: -
J gene: TRBJ2-5
V gene: TRBV6-5
CDR3 length: 16
D gene: TRBD2
CDR3 protein: CASSYDPAGGRKTQYF
CDR3 DNA: TGTGCCAGCAGTTACGACCCAGCGGGGGGGCGGAAGACCCAGTACTTC

clone size: -
J gene: TRBJ1-5
V gene: TRBV19
CDR3 length: 13
D gene: -
CDR3 protein: CASATWGDQPQHF
CDR3 DNA: TGTGCCAGTGCAACCTGGGGGGATCAGCCCCAGCATTTT

clone size: -
J gene: TRBJ2-4
V gene: TRBV29-1
CDR3 length: 13
D gene: -
CDR3 protein: CSVVRRVGNIQYF
CDR3 DNA: TGCAGCGTTGTACGCAGGGTCGGTAACATTCAGTACTTC

clone size: -
J gene: TRBJ1-5
V gene: TRBV10-2
CDR3 length: 15
D gene: -
CDR3 protein: CASSEEGVGNQPQHF
CDR3 DNA: TGCGCCAGCAGTGAGGAGGGGGTTGGCAATCAGCCCCAGCATTTT

clone size: -
J gene: TRBJ1-5
V gene: TRBV27
CDR3 length: 15
D gene: TRBD1
CDR3 protein: CASSLGTGGGQPQHF
CDR3 DNA: TGTGCCAGCAGTTTGGGGACAGGGGGCGGTCAGCCCCAGCATTTT

clone size: -
J gene: TRBJ2-2
V gene: TRBV6-5
CDR3 length: 14
D gene: -
CDR3 protein: CAGSLEGSTGELFF
CDR3 DNA: TGTGCCGGCTCCTTGGAGGGGAGCACCGGGGAGCTGTTTTTT

clone size: -
J gene: TRBJ1-2
V gene: TRBV20-1
CDR3 length: 12
D gene: TRBD1
CDR3 protein: CSASPGGYGYTF
CDR3 DNA: TGCAGTGCTAGTCCAGGGGGGTATGGCTACACCTTC

clone size: -
J gene: TRBJ1-1
V gene: TRBV30
CDR3 length: 12
D gene: -
CDR3 protein: CAWSGLNTEAFF
CDR3 DNA: TGTGCCTGGAGCGGATTGAACACTGAAGCTTTCTTT

clone size: -
J gene: TRBJ2-2
V gene: TRBV30
CDR3 length: 12
D gene: -
CDR3 protein: CAWSLAAGELFF
CDR3 DNA: TGTGCCTGGAGCCTAGCTGCCGGGGAGCTGTTTTTT

clone size: once
J gene: TRBJ1-1
V gene: TRBV5-1
CDR3 length: 12
D gene: -
CDR3 protein: CASSLERVGAFF
CDR3 DNA: TGCGCCAGCAGCTTGGAAAGGGTTGGAGCTTTCTTT

clone size: once
J gene: TRBJ1-2
V gene: TRBV27
CDR3 length: 13
D gene: -
CDR3 protein: CASRDRTNYGYTF
CDR3 DNA: TGTGCCAGCAGGGACAGAACCAACTATGGCTACACCTTC

clone size: -
J gene: TRBJ1-2
V gene: TRBV10-3
CDR3 length: 14
D gene: -
CDR3 protein: CASRGGTINYGYTF
CDR3 DNA: TGTGCCTCCCGGGGGGGGACGATTAACTATGGCTACACCTTC

clone size: -
J gene: TRBJ1-6
V gene: TRBV6-5
CDR3 length: 13
D gene: -
CDR3 protein: CASSREINSPLHF
CDR3 DNA: TGTGCCAGCAGTCGAGAGATTAATTCACCCCTCCACTTT

clone size: -
J gene: TRBJ1-1
V gene: TRBV19
CDR3 length: 14
D gene: -
CDR3 protein: CASSFAGVNTEAFF
CDR3 DNA: TGTGCCAGTAGTTTTGCTGGGGTGAACACTGAAGCTTTCTTT

clone size: -
J gene: TRBJ1-3
V gene: TRBV10-2
CDR3 length: 15
D gene: TRBD1
CDR3 protein: CASRAGGAGGNTIYF
CDR3 DNA: TGCGCCAGCAGGGCAGGGGGCGCGGGTGGAAACACCATATATTTT

clone size: -
J gene: TRBJ1-5
V gene: TRBV6-2/TRBV6-3
CDR3 length: 15
D gene: -
CDR3 protein: CASSYQGRGNQPQHF
CDR3 DNA: TGTGCCAGCAGTTACCAAGGCAGGGGCAATCAGCCCCAGCATTTT

clone size: -
J gene: TRBJ1-3
V gene: TRBV7-2
CDR3 length: 14
D gene: -
CDR3 protein: CASSPRDGGNTIYF
CDR3 DNA: TGTGCCAGCAGCCCTCGGGACGGTGGAAACACCATATATTTT

clone size: -
J gene: TRBJ2-5
V gene: TRBV4-3
CDR3 length: 15
D gene: TRBD1
CDR3 protein: CASSHNRGWQETQYF
CDR3 DNA: TGCGCCAGCAGCCATAACAGGGGTTGGCAAGAGACCCAGTACTTC

clone size: -
J gene: TRBJ1-2
V gene: TRBV5-4
CDR3 length: 14
D gene: -
CDR3 protein: CASSLRAGVSGYTF
CDR3 DNA: TGTGCCAGCAGCTTGAGGGCAGGGGTTAGTGGCTACACCTTC

clone size: -
J gene: TRBJ1-3
V gene: TRBV5-6
CDR3 length: 15
D gene: TRBD1
CDR3 protein: CASSDGTDSGNTIYF
CDR3 DNA: TGTGCCAGCAGCGACGGGACAGACTCTGGAAACACCATATATTTT

clone size: -
J gene: TRBJ1-2
V gene: TRBV20-1
CDR3 length: 11
D gene: -
CDR3 protein: CSARANYGYTF
CDR3 DNA: TGCAGTGCAAGGGCTAACTATGGCTACACCTTC

clone size: -
J gene: TRBJ1-4
V gene: TRBV18
CDR3 length: 16
D gene: -
CDR3 protein: CASSPNSKTTNEKLFF
CDR3 DNA: TGTGCCAGCTCACCAAATTCAAAGACAACTAATGAAAAACTGTTTTTT

clone size: -
J gene: TRBJ1-2
V gene: TRBV25-1
CDR3 length: 14
D gene: TRBD1
CDR3 protein: CASSEGQGGYGYTF
CDR3 DNA: TGTGCCAGCAGTGAGGGACAGGGGGGCTATGGCTACACCTTC

clone size: -
J gene: TRBJ1-2
V gene: TRBV18
CDR3 length: 16
D gene: TRBD1
CDR3 protein: CASSPPLGQGDYGYTF
CDR3 DNA: TGTGCCAGCTCACCACCGCTGGGACAGGGAGACTATGGCTACACCTTC

clone size: -
J gene: TRBJ2-1
V gene: TRBV2
CDR3 length: 16
D gene: TRBD2
CDR3 protein: CASSSISGGPYHEQFF
CDR3 DNA: TGTGCCAGCAGTTCCATCAGCGGGGGCCCTTACCATGAGCAGTTCTTC

clone size: -
J gene: TRBJ1-1
V gene: TRBV6-6
CDR3 length: 14
D gene: -
CDR3 protein: CASSYSGGGAEAFF
CDR3 DNA: TGTGCCAGCAGTTACTCGGGGGGAGGCGCTGAAGCTTTCTTT

clone size: -
J gene: TRBJ1-5
V gene: TRBV2
CDR3 length: 12
D gene: -
CDR3 protein: CASSGQGGPQHF
CDR3 DNA: TGTGCCAGCAGTGGGCAGGGAGGGCCCCAGCATTTT

clone size: -
J gene: TRBJ1-6
V gene: TRBV18
CDR3 length: 16
D gene: -
CDR3 protein: CASSPLGEGNNSPLHF
CDR3 DNA: TGTGCCAGCTCACCACTAGGGGAAGGCAATAATTCACCCCTCCACTTT

clone size: -
J gene: TRBJ2-7
V gene: TRBV6-1
CDR3 length: 15
D gene: -
CDR3 protein: CASSEALGTKGEQYF
CDR3 DNA: TGTGCCAGCAGTGAAGCGCTGGGAACTAAGGGGGAGCAGTACTTC

clone size: -
J gene: TRBJ1-1
V gene: TRBV6-5
CDR3 length: 14
D gene: TRBD1
CDR3 protein: CASRARQGYTEAFF
CDR3 DNA: TGTGCCAGCAGAGCACGACAGGGATACACTGAAGCTTTCTTT

clone size: few
J gene: TRBJ2-7
V gene: TRBV7-6
CDR3 length: 13
D gene: -
CDR3 protein: CASSSGPNYEQYF
CDR3 DNA: TGTGCCAGCAGCTCAGGACCGAACTACGAGCAGTACTTC

clone size: -
J gene: TRBJ1-4
V gene: TRBV7-9
CDR3 length: 14
D gene: TRBD1
CDR3 protein: CASSSTGGADKLFF
CDR3 DNA: TGTGCCAGCAGCTCGACAGGGGGCGCGGATAAACTGTTTTTT

clone size: -
J gene: TRBJ1-1
V gene: TRBV10-3
CDR3 length: 11
D gene: -
CDR3 protein: CACGGATEAFF
CDR3 DNA: TGTGCCTGCGGGGGGGCCACTGAAGCTTTCTTT

clone size: few
J gene: TRBJ1-6
V gene: TRBV9
CDR3 length: 14
D gene: -
CDR3 protein: CASSVAGSDSPLHF
CDR3 DNA: TGTGCCAGCAGCGTAGCAGGGTCCGACTCACCCCTCCACTTT

clone size: -
J gene: TRBJ2-1
V gene: TRBV6-5
CDR3 length: 15
D gene: -
CDR3 protein: CASSYGIQGKDEQFF
CDR3 DNA: TGTGCCAGCAGTTACGGGATTCAGGGGAAGGATGAGCAGTTCTTC

clone size: -
J gene: TRBJ1-4
V gene: TRBV5-1
CDR3 length: 14
D gene: -
CDR3 protein: CASSLVGFNEKLFF
CDR3 DNA: TGCGCCAGCAGCTTGGTGGGGTTTAATGAAAAACTGTTTTTT

clone size: -
J gene: TRBJ1-4
V gene: TRBV19
CDR3 length: 15
D gene: -
CDR3 protein: CASTKGTPTNEKLFF
CDR3 DNA: TGTGCCAGTACGAAGGGGACCCCAACTAATGAAAAACTGTTTTTT